A selection of T cell receptor beta chains follows, all from one sample in a study of patients and donors after allogeneic stem cell transplantation. Via MiXCR, TCRdb re-called the RT-PCR reads, giving one row per CDR3 protein. The sample has 410,000 or so distinct CDR3 sequences; approximately 16% are singletons. Specimen: blood, either unsorted or a sorted T cell fraction (not recorded which). The source of these receptors is a human donor who was either an allogeneic HSCT recipient or a stem cell or donor lymphocyte infusion donor (not recorded which). It is not recorded whose cells these are; they may come from a transplant donor. Each CDR3 is given with its conserved first and last residue. D genes are given only for firm matches. Not all rows give a size; the values are once, few, many and, for expanded clones, a class.

V gene: TRBV4-2; D gene: NA; J gene: TRBJ2-7; clone size: few; CDR3 DNA: TGTGCCAGCAGCCAAGAAGGCAGGGAAAGGGGCGAGCAGTACTTC; CDR3 protein: CASSQEGRERGEQYF
V gene: TRBV4-2; D gene: NA; J gene: TRBJ2-1; clone size: many; CDR3 DNA: TGTGCCAGCAGCCCTAACTCCCCTCTGAGGGGGGCCTACAATGAGCAGTTCTTC; CDR3 protein: CASSPNSPLRGAYNEQFF
V gene: TRBV6-5; D gene: TRBD1; J gene: TRBJ2-7; clone size: NA; CDR3 DNA: TGTGCCAGCAGTTATGGGGGGGCCGGGACAGGGACATTAGAGCAGTACTTC; CDR3 protein: CASSYGGAGTGTLEQYF
V gene: TRBV7-9; D gene: NA; J gene: TRBJ1-1; clone size: NA; CDR3 DNA: TGTGCCAGCAGCCCTTTCGGGGGAACTGAAGCTTTCTTT; CDR3 protein: CASSPFGGTEAFF
V gene: TRBV19; D gene: TRBD1; J gene: TRBJ1-2; clone size: few; CDR3 DNA: TGTGCCAGTAGTAATCCAGGGGGCGTCTATGGCTACACCTTC; CDR3 protein: CASSNPGGVYGYTF
V gene: TRBV7-8; D gene: NA; J gene: TRBJ2-6; clone size: NA; CDR3 DNA: TGTGCCAGCTCCGACAGGTCTGGGGCCAACGTCCTGACTTTC; CDR3 protein: CASSDRSGANVLTF
V gene: TRBV7-9; D gene: TRBD1; J gene: TRBJ1-6; clone size: few; CDR3 DNA: TGTGCCAGCAGCTTAGTGGGACAGGGTGGTTCACCCCTCCACTTT; CDR3 protein: CASSLVGQGGSPLHF
V gene: TRBV6-1; D gene: NA; J gene: TRBJ1-4; clone size: NA; CDR3 DNA: TGTGCCAGCAGCCCCTTGGTGGACGCAACTAATGAAAAACTGTTTTTT; CDR3 protein: CASSPLVDATNEKLFF
V gene: TRBV7-2; D gene: NA; J gene: TRBJ1-5; clone size: NA; CDR3 DNA: TGTGCCAGCAGCCTTTACCGGGACCCCGGCGGCAATCAGCCCCAGCATTTT; CDR3 protein: CASSLYRDPGGNQPQHF
V gene: TRBV28; D gene: TRBD2; J gene: TRBJ2-2; clone size: few; CDR3 DNA: TGTGCCAGCAGTTCTCGATTGGGACTAGCCATTGCCGGGGAGCTGTTTTTT; CDR3 protein: CASSSRLGLAIAGELFF
V gene: TRBV6-5; D gene: TRBD1; J gene: TRBJ1-1; clone size: few; CDR3 DNA: TGTGCCAGCAGTTACTCGATGGGCAGGGGGGTTGGTGAAGCTTTCTTT; CDR3 protein: CASSYSMGRGVGEAFF
V gene: TRBV7-2; D gene: TRBD1; J gene: TRBJ2-2; clone size: NA; CDR3 DNA: TGTGCCAGCCCGGGGAACAGGGGACACACCGGGGAGCTGTTTTTT; CDR3 protein: CASPGNRGHTGELFF
V gene: TRBV10-3; D gene: TRBD1; J gene: TRBJ1-5; clone size: few; CDR3 DNA: TGTGCCAGCCGGGACAGGGACAATCAGCCCCAGCATTTT; CDR3 protein: CASRDRDNQPQHF
V gene: TRBV25-1; D gene: NA; J gene: TRBJ1-1; clone size: few; CDR3 DNA: TGTGCCAGCGGAACCTTCCCGGGCAGCGGAGCTTTCTTT; CDR3 protein: CASGTFPGSGAFF
V gene: TRBV4-1; D gene: TRBD1; J gene: TRBJ2-7; clone size: NA; CDR3 DNA: TGCGCCAGCAGCCAAGATCCGGGACAGATCTACGAGCAGTACTTC; CDR3 protein: CASSQDPGQIYEQYF
V gene: TRBV12-3/TRBV12-4; D gene: NA; J gene: TRBJ2-6; clone size: many; CDR3 DNA: TGTGCCAGCAGTTTAGGGGGTTCTGGGGCCAACGTCCTGACTTTC; CDR3 protein: CASSLGGSGANVLTF
V gene: TRBV5-1; D gene: NA; J gene: TRBJ2-3; clone size: few; CDR3 DNA: TGCGCCAGCAGCCTAGGACTCATCACAGATACGCAGTATTTT; CDR3 protein: CASSLGLITDTQYF
V gene: TRBV10-3; D gene: NA; J gene: TRBJ2-3; clone size: few; CDR3 DNA: TGTGCCATCAGTGAGGCCCTGCTGGGGACGCAGTATTTT; CDR3 protein: CAISEALLGTQYF
V gene: TRBV5-1; D gene: TRBD2; J gene: TRBJ2-7; clone size: many; CDR3 DNA: TGCGCCAGCAGCTCGACTAGCGGGAGTGCTAACGAGCAGTACTTC; CDR3 protein: CASSSTSGSANEQYF
V gene: TRBV4-3; D gene: NA; J gene: TRBJ1-6; clone size: NA; CDR3 DNA: TGCGCCAGCAGCCAGGTGGAGAATTCACCCCTCCACTTT; CDR3 protein: CASSQVENSPLHF
V gene: TRBV27; D gene: NA; J gene: TRBJ1-2; clone size: few; CDR3 DNA: TGTGCCAGCAGTTTGGAGGAGGGGGACGGCTACACCTTC; CDR3 protein: CASSLEEGDGYTF
V gene: TRBV4-3; D gene: NA; J gene: TRBJ2-7; clone size: few; CDR3 DNA: TGCGCCAGCAGCCAAGTAGGCCTAAGGGGGGACGAGCAGTACTTC; CDR3 protein: CASSQVGLRGDEQYF
V gene: TRBV20-1; D gene: NA; J gene: TRBJ1-2; clone size: many; CDR3 DNA: TGCAGTGCTAGAGATCTCTCGGCGGGGTATAGCTACACCTTC; CDR3 protein: CSARDLSAGYSYTF
V gene: TRBV6-5; D gene: NA; J gene: TRBJ2-5; clone size: NA; CDR3 DNA: TGTGCCAGCAGTTACGCCGGGTTACGAGAGACCCAGTACTTC; CDR3 protein: CASSYAGLRETQYF
V gene: TRBV3-1; D gene: NA; J gene: TRBJ2-2; clone size: NA; CDR3 DNA: TGTGCCAGCAGCCAAGACCCGGTGGGGGGCCTTGACACCGGGGAGCTGTTTTTT; CDR3 protein: CASSQDPVGGLDTGELFF
V gene: TRBV20-1; D gene: NA; J gene: TRBJ2-5; clone size: few; CDR3 DNA: TGCAGTGCTAGAGGTCTTGGGACTCTTCTGTCGAACCAGTACTTC; CDR3 protein: CSARGLGTLLSNQYF
V gene: TRBV12-3/TRBV12-4; D gene: NA; J gene: TRBJ2-4; clone size: many; CDR3 DNA: TGTGCCAGCAGCCCAGGGGTGGACAAAAACATTCAGTACTTC; CDR3 protein: CASSPGVDKNIQYF
V gene: TRBV20-1; D gene: NA; J gene: TRBJ2-3; clone size: few; CDR3 DNA: TGCAGTGCTAGAGATGGAGCAACAGATACGCAGTATTTT; CDR3 protein: CSARDGATDTQYF
V gene: TRBV27; D gene: TRBD2; J gene: TRBJ2-1; clone size: NA; CDR3 DNA: TGTGCCAGCAGTGCTTACCCACTAGCGGGGGAATACAATGAGCAGTTCTTC; CDR3 protein: CASSAYPLAGEYNEQFF
V gene: TRBV4-1; D gene: NA; J gene: TRBJ2-2; clone size: few; CDR3 DNA: TGCGCCAGCAGCCACCCTAACACCGGGGAGCTGTTTTTT; CDR3 protein: CASSHPNTGELFF
V gene: TRBV10-3; D gene: NA; J gene: TRBJ1-5; clone size: few; CDR3 DNA: TGTGCCATCAGTTCCCGCATAGGAAATCAGCCCCAGCATTTT; CDR3 protein: CAISSRIGNQPQHF
V gene: TRBV25-1; D gene: TRBD1; J gene: TRBJ2-2; clone size: NA; CDR3 DNA: TGTGCCAGCATACGGACAGGGGATAACACCGGGGAGCTGTTTTTT; CDR3 protein: CASIRTGDNTGELFF
V gene: TRBV4-1; D gene: TRBD2; J gene: TRBJ2-3; clone size: many; CDR3 DNA: TGCGCCAGCAGCCCTCTAGCGGGGGGCCCAGATACGCAGTATTTT; CDR3 protein: CASSPLAGGPDTQYF
V gene: TRBV20-1; D gene: NA; J gene: TRBJ2-7; clone size: NA; CDR3 DNA: TGCAGTGCTAGTCTGGACCGCTACTACGAGCAGTACTTC; CDR3 protein: CSASLDRYYEQYF
V gene: TRBV3-1; D gene: NA; J gene: TRBJ2-5; clone size: few; CDR3 DNA: TGTGCCAGCAGCCAAGACACCTCAAGAGAGACCCAGTACTTC; CDR3 protein: CASSQDTSRETQYF
V gene: TRBV2; D gene: TRBD1; J gene: TRBJ2-5; clone size: few; CDR3 DNA: TGTGCCAGCAGTGAAGCGGGGACAGGGTACCATAGCGGTGAGGAGACCCAGTACTTC; CDR3 protein: CASSEAGTGYHSGEETQYF
V gene: TRBV20-1; D gene: NA; J gene: TRBJ2-5; clone size: few; CDR3 DNA: TGCAGTGCTAAAATCCCGGGACACGCCCAAGAGACCCAGTACTTC; CDR3 protein: CSAKIPGHAQETQYF
V gene: TRBV6-2/TRBV6-3; D gene: NA; J gene: TRBJ2-5; clone size: few; CDR3 DNA: TGTGCCAGCAGTTTTTCCGCGGAGACCCAGTACTTC; CDR3 protein: CASSFSAETQYF
V gene: TRBV12-5; D gene: NA; J gene: TRBJ2-3; clone size: NA; CDR3 DNA: TGTGCTACCTCACCCCCAGCAGATACGCAGTATTTT; CDR3 protein: CATSPPADTQYF
V gene: TRBV3-1; D gene: NA; J gene: TRBJ2-7; clone size: NA; CDR3 DNA: TGTGCCAGCAGCCAAGATAGTAACAGACGCTACGAGCAGTACTTC; CDR3 protein: CASSQDSNRRYEQYF
V gene: TRBV7-9; D gene: TRBD2; J gene: TRBJ2-1; clone size: NA; CDR3 DNA: TGTGCCAGCAGCACTGGACTAGCGCGGAATGAGCAGTTCTTC; CDR3 protein: CASSTGLARNEQFF
V gene: TRBV5-1; D gene: NA; J gene: TRBJ1-4; clone size: many; CDR3 DNA: TGCGCCAGCAGCTTAGTTGCAACTAATGAAAAACTGTTTTTT; CDR3 protein: CASSLVATNEKLFF
V gene: TRBV11-3; D gene: TRBD1; J gene: TRBJ2-1; clone size: NA; CDR3 DNA: TGTGCCAGCAGCTTAATAGGCAGGGGGCGCGATGAGCAGTTCTTC; CDR3 protein: CASSLIGRGRDEQFF
V gene: TRBV18; D gene: NA; J gene: TRBJ2-7; clone size: few; CDR3 DNA: TGTGCCAGCTCCCTGGACAGAAACTCCTACGAGCAGTACTTC; CDR3 protein: CASSLDRNSYEQYF
V gene: TRBV12-3/TRBV12-4; D gene: NA; J gene: TRBJ2-2; clone size: many; CDR3 DNA: TGTGCCAGCAGTTTCAGGGTACGGTACACCGGGGAGCTGTTTTTT; CDR3 protein: CASSFRVRYTGELFF
V gene: TRBV5-1; D gene: NA; J gene: TRBJ1-1; clone size: many; CDR3 DNA: TGCGCCAGCAGCTCGGGACGGAGGTGGCACACTGAAGCTTTCTTT; CDR3 protein: CASSSGRRWHTEAFF
V gene: TRBV3-1; D gene: NA; J gene: TRBJ1-5; clone size: NA; CDR3 DNA: TGTGCCAGCAGCCAAGGACGGCGAGATCAGCCCCAGCATTTT; CDR3 protein: CASSQGRRDQPQHF
V gene: TRBV6-2/TRBV6-3; D gene: TRBD1; J gene: TRBJ2-5; clone size: NA; CDR3 DNA: TGTGCCAGCAGTACCGACCCGGGACAGGACCAAGAGACCCAGTACTTC; CDR3 protein: CASSTDPGQDQETQYF
V gene: TRBV2; D gene: NA; J gene: TRBJ2-7; clone size: NA; CDR3 DNA: TGTGCCAGCAGTGAAGCTCTGTGGCAGGGAGTCTACGAGCAGTACTTC; CDR3 protein: CASSEALWQGVYEQYF
V gene: TRBV7-3; D gene: NA; J gene: TRBJ2-2; clone size: NA; CDR3 DNA: TGTGCCAGCAGCTTAAGGGCAGGCCCTGGGTCCGGGGAGCTGTTTTTT; CDR3 protein: CASSLRAGPGSGELFF
V gene: TRBV6-5; D gene: NA; J gene: TRBJ1-3; clone size: NA; CDR3 DNA: TGTGCCAGCAGTTACGGTCTCCACTCTGGAAACACCATATATTTT; CDR3 protein: CASSYGLHSGNTIYF
V gene: TRBV12-5; D gene: TRBD1; J gene: TRBJ2-3; clone size: few; CDR3 DNA: TGTGCTAGTGGTTTGGTACAGGGGCCGCGCACAGATACGCAGTATTTT; CDR3 protein: CASGLVQGPRTDTQYF
V gene: TRBV5-1; D gene: TRBD1; J gene: TRBJ2-7; clone size: many; CDR3 DNA: TGCGCCAGCAGCATCGGGACAGGGGGAGAGCAGTACTTC; CDR3 protein: CASSIGTGGEQYF
V gene: TRBV24-1; D gene: NA; J gene: TRBJ1-1; clone size: few; CDR3 DNA: TGTGCCACCAGTGATTTGCACGGACAGCAACAGAGCACTGAAGCTTTCTTT; CDR3 protein: CATSDLHGQQQSTEAFF
V gene: TRBV9; D gene: TRBD1; J gene: TRBJ2-1; clone size: NA; CDR3 DNA: TGTGCCAGCGGTGACAGGGGGCACAATGAGCAGTTCTTC; CDR3 protein: CASGDRGHNEQFF
V gene: TRBV4-1; D gene: NA; J gene: TRBJ2-7; clone size: NA; CDR3 DNA: TGCGCCAGCAGCCAAGGTGTTCCTCTTGAGCAGTACTTC; CDR3 protein: CASSQGVPLEQYF
V gene: TRBV7-2; D gene: NA; J gene: TRBJ2-1; clone size: few; CDR3 DNA: TGTGCCAGCAGCTTAGCCCCGCTAGGACCCAATGAGCAGTTCTTC; CDR3 protein: CASSLAPLGPNEQFF
V gene: TRBV7-2; D gene: NA; J gene: TRBJ1-1; clone size: NA; CDR3 DNA: TGTGCCAGCAGCCGCCCCTGGGGCAGACTCATGAACACTGAAGCTTTCTTT; CDR3 protein: CASSRPWGRLMNTEAFF
V gene: TRBV27; D gene: NA; J gene: TRBJ2-5; clone size: few; CDR3 DNA: TGTGCCAGCAGTTTAATTCATAACGGAGAGACCCAGTACTTC; CDR3 protein: CASSLIHNGETQYF
V gene: TRBV14; D gene: NA; J gene: TRBJ2-3; clone size: many; CDR3 DNA: TGTGCCAGCAGCCAAGCTAGGTCTGTCACAGATACGCAGTATTTT; CDR3 protein: CASSQARSVTDTQYF